One T cell receptor beta chain is described in this entry. This CDR3 has 13 residues. Indicated treatment: randomized to nivolumab then ipilimumab (arm A) or the reverse (arm B). Data came from immunoSEQ multiplex PCR; TCRdb stores just in-frame clones and leaves some out. The data show 21,000 or so clones, with around 80% seen just once and about 9.4% held by the top ten. This record belongs to a study of sequential checkpoint blockade in melanoma. This receptor was identified in a human donor with melanoma. The chain links TRBV21-1 to TRBJ1-6; TRBD1, as called in the table, went unchecked against the DNA. TRBV21-1 is a known pseudogene. The sequences come from CD8+ T cells sorted from blood (inferred from file names), collected from a patient given nivolumab and ipilimumab in sequence. In DNA, the CDR3 is TGTGCCATCCGGCACAGTTATAATTCACCCCTCCACTTT. Translating gives CAIRHSYNSPLHF.